A selection of T cell receptor beta chains follows, all from one sample in a study of cytomegalovirus exposure and HLA in healthy donors. The assay was immunoSEQ multiplex PCR, and TCRdb's table has in-frame clones only and misses some. The sample consists of 84,000 or so clones, 84% of them appearing once. The sequenced material came from PBMCs. Receptors were obtained from a woman in her fifties or sixties in good health and CMV-seronegative. CDR3s include the opening cysteine and the closing phenylalanine or tryptophan. Each record gives: J gene, V gene, D gene, CDR3 length, clone size, CDR3 DNA, CDR3 protein. D genes are given only for firm matches. Clone size is given for some rows only: seen once, a few or many times, or a class if the clone is expanded.

TRBJ1-2	TRBV7-9	TRBD1	15	few	TGTGCCAGCAGCTTCCCGGGACAGATTAACTATGGCTACACCTTC	CASSFPGQINYGYTF
TRBJ2-3	TRBV12-5	TRBD1	13	.	TGTGCTAGTGGTTTGGCCCGGACAGGGATACAGTATTTT	CASGLARTGIQYF
TRBJ2-1	TRBV27	.	13	.	TGTGCCAGCAGTTGGGCAGGGAAGCGTGAGCAGTTCTTC	CASSWAGKREQFF
TRBJ2-5	TRBV7-9	.	13	.	TGTGCCAGCAGCGCCCGACAGTGGGAGACCCAGTACTTC	CASSARQWETQYF
TRBJ2-7	TRBV6-5	TRBD2	15	.	TGTGCCAGCAACAGCGGGAGGCCGAGCTCCTACGAGCAGTACTTC	CASNSGRPSSYEQYF
TRBJ1-5	TRBV19	.	13	.	TGTGCCAGTAATCCGAGAAGCAATCAGCCCCAGCATTTT	CASNPRSNQPQHF
TRBJ1-1	TRBV6-4	.	14	once	TGTGCCAGCAGTCCCGGCGGAGAGCGCACTGAAGCTTTCTTT	CASSPGGERTEAFF
TRBJ1-1	TRBV5-6	.	13	.	TGTGCCAGCAGTGTCACAGGGAGCACTGAAGCTTTCTTT	CASSVTGSTEAFF
TRBJ1-5	TRBV30	TRBD1	13	.	TGTGCCTGGAGTGTGGGACAGGGCCTACCCCAGCATTTT	CAWSVGQGLPQHF
TRBJ1-4	TRBV18	.	16	.	TGTGCCAGCTCACCACCCGGGGGGTCCCCGAATGAAAAACTGTTTTTT	CASSPPGGSPNEKLFF
TRBJ1-1	TRBV5-1	TRBD1	15	.	TGCGCCAGCAGCCTAAGACAGGGCATGAACACTGAAGCTTTCTTT	CASSLRQGMNTEAFF